The clone carrying this T cell receptor (beta chain) appeared a single time. Authors' analysis steps: Estimated nucleated cell counts came from reference gene primer amplification. The assay was immunoSEQ multiplex PCR, and TCRdb's table has in-frame clones only and misses some. The V and J calls and clone size were taken over from that table, and D and trimming were inferred from the DNA. Here the sample spans roughly 240,000 clones, around 87% being singletons. This sample stems from a study of blood T cell repertoires in COVID-19. Background on the study: COVID-19 samples collected from the United States, Italy and Spain covered acute and convalescent phases. Sources were T cells, B-cell-depleted T cells, or PBMCs; the material itself was cDNA or gDNA.

Losses at the gene ends were 0 bases for V and 4 bases for J; bases not matched to a gene: 13. In germline, CDR1 is SGHRS, CDR2 YFSETQ. This CDR3 is 18 amino acids long. V usage is TRBV5-1 and J usage is TRBJ1-2; TRBD1 agrees at 9 bases. This clonotype was obtained from a woman aged 25 to 39 who had recovered from COVID-19. Sequenced sample: peripheral blood. CDR3 bases: TGCGCCAGCAGCTTGGGATACAGCGGACAGGGGAGTACCTATGGCTACACCTTC. Translated, it gives CASSLGYSGQGSTYGYTF.